This T cell receptor beta chain is drawn from a study of blood T cell repertoires in COVID-19. The wider study: In each case, the material was cDNA or gDNA derived from T cells, B-cell-depleted T cells, or PBMCs.

Authors' data handling: By means of reference gene primer amplification, nucleated cell counts were estimated. The protocol was immunoSEQ multiplex PCR, while the TCRdb copy is restricted to in-frame clones and leaves out a portion. Clonal size and the V and J genes are those of that table, whereas D and trimming came from the DNA. In the table there are approximately 460,000 clones, roughly nine tenths of which are singletons. Enrollment of patients from Seattle took place during active infection, with longitudinal follow-up. Sequences were obtained from peripheral blood. The receptor was isolated from a man aged 18 to 30 with COVID-19, enrolled during active disease.

DNA of the CDR3: TGTGCCAGTAGTATAGAGGCTAGCGGGGGGGTCTACAATGAGCAGTTCTTC. This encodes CASSIEASGGVYNEQFF. The J gene is TRBJ2-1, the V gene TRBV19; 12 nucleotides align to TRBD2. The length of the CDR3 is 17 residues. From germline, CDR1 is LNHDA and CDR2 SQIVND (reference sequence). Trimming took 0 bases from V and 3 from J; bases not matched to a gene: 3.